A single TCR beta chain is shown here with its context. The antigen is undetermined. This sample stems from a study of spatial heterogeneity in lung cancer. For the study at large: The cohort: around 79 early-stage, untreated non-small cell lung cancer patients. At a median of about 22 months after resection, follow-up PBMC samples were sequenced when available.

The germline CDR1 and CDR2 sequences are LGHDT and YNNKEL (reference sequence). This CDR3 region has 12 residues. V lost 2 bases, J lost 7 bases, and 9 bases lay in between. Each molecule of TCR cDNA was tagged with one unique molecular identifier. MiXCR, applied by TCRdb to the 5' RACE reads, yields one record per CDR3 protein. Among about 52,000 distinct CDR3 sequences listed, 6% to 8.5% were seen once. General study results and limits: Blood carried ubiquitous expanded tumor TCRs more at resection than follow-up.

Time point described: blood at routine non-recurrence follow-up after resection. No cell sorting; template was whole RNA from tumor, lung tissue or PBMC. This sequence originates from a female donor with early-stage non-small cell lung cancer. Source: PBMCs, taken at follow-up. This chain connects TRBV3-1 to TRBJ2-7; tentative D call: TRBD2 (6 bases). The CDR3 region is CASSQPGGEQYF. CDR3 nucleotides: TGTGCCAGCAGCCAACCAGGAGGGGAGCAGTACTTC.